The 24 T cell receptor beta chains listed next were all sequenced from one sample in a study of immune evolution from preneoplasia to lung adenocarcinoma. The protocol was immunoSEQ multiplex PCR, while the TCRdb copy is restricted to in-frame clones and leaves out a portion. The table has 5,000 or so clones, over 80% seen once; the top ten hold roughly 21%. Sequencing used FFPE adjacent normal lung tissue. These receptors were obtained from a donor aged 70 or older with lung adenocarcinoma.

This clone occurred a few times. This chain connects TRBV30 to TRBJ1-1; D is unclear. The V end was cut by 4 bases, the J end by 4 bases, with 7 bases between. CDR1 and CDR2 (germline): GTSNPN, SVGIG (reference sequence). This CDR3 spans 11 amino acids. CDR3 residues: CAWKVGTEAFF. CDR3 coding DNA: TGTGCCTGGAAGGTAGGCACTGAAGCTTTCTTT.

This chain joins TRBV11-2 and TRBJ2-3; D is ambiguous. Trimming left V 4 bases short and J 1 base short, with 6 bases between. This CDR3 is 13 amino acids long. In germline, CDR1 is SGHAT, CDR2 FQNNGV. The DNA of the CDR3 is TGTGCCAGCAGCTCCGCGGGCACAGATACGCAGTATTTT. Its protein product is CASSSAGTDTQYF.

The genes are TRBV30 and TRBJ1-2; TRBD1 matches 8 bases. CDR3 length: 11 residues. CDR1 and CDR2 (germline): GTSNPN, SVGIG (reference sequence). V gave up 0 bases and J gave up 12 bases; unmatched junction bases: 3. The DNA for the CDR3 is TGTGCCTGGAGTGTACAGGGGGTCCACACCTTC. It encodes CAWSVQGVHTF.

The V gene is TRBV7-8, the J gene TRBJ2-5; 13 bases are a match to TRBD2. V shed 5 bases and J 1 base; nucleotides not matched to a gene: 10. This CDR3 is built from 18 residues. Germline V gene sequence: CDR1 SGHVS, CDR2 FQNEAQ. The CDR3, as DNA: TGTGCCAGCAGCCGAGGGACTAGCGGGATCCCCGTCCAAGAGACCCAGTACTTC. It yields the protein CASSRGTSGIPVQETQYF. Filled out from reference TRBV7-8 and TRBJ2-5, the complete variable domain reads GAGVSQSPRYKVAKRGQDVALRCDPISGHVSLFWYQQALGQGPEFLTYFQNEAQLDKSGLPSDRFFAERPEGSVSTLKIQRTQQEDSAVYLCASSRGTSGIPVQETQYFGPGTRLLVL.

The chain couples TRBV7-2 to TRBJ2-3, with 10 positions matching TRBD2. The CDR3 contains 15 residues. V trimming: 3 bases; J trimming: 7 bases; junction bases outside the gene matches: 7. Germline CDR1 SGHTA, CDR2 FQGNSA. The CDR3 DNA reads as TGTGCCAGCAGCTTGTCTCTAGCGGGAGTCCATACGCAGTATTTT. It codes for CASSLSLAGVHTQYF.

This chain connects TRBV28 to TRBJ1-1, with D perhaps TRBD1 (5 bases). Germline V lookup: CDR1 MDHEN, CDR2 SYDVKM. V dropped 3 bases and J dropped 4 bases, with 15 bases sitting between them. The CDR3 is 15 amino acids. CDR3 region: CASSLEQAVGTEAFF. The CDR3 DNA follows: TGTGCCAGCAGTTTGGAACAGGCCGTAGGCACTGAAGCTTTCTTT.

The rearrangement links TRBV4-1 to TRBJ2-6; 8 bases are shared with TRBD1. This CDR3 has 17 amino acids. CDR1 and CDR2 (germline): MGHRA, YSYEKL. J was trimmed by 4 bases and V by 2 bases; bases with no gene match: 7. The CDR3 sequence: CASSQPTGGVGANVLTF. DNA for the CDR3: TGCGCCAGCAGCCAACCCACAGGGGGAGTAGGGGCCAACGTCCTGACTTTC.

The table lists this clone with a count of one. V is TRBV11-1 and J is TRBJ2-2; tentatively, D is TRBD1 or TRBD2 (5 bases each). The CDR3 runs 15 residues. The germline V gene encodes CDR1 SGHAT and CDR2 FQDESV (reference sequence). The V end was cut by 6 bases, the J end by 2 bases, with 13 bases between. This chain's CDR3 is CASRFGTSNTGELFF. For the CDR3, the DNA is TGTGCCAGCAGGTTCGGGACGTCCAACACCGGGGAGCTGTTTTTT. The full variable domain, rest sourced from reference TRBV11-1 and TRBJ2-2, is EAEVAQSPRYKITEKSQAVAFWCDPISGHATLYWYRQILGQGPELLVQFQDESVVDDSQLPKDRFSAERLKGVDSTLKIQPAELGDSAMYLCASRFGTSNTGELFFGEGSRLTVL.

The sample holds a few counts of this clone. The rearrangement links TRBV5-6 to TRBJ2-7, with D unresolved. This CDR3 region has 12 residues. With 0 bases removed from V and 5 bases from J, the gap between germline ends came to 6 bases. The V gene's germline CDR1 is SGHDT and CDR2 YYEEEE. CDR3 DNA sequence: TGTGCCAGCAGCTTGGTATGGGACGAGCAGTACTTC. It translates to CASSLVWDEQYF. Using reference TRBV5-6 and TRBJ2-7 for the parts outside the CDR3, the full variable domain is DAGVTQSPTHLIKTRGQQVTLRCSPKSGHDTVSWYQQALGQGPQFIFQYYEEEERQRGNFPDRFSGHQFPNYSSELNVNALLLGDSALYLCASSLVWDEQYFGPGTRLTVT.

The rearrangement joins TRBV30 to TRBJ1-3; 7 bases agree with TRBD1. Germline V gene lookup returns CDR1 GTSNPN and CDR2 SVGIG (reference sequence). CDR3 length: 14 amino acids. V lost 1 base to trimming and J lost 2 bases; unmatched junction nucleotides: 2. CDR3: CAWSADRAGNTIYF. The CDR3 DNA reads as TGTGCCTGGAGTGCCGACAGGGCTGGAAACACCATATATTTT.

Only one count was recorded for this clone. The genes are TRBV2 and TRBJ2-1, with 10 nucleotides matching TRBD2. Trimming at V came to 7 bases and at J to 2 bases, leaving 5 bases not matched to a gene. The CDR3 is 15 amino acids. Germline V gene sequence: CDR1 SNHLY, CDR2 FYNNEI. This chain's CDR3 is CASKRGGGAYNEQFF. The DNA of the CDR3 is TGTGCCAGCAAGCGGGGGGGAGGGGCCTACAATGAGCAGTTCTTC.

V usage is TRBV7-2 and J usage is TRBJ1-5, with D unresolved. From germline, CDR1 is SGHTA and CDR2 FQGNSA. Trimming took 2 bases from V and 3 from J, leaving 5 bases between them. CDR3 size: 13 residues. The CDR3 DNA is TGTGCCAGCAGCTTACTTTACAATCAGCCCCAGCATTTT. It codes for CASSLLYNQPQHF.

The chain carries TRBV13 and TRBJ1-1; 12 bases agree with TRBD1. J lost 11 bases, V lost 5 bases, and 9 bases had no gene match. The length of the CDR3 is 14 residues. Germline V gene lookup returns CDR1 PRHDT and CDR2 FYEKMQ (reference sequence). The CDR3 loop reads CASSLRDRGLQAFF. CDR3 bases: TGTGCCAGCAGCCTCCGGGACAGGGGGCTACAGGCTTTCTTT.

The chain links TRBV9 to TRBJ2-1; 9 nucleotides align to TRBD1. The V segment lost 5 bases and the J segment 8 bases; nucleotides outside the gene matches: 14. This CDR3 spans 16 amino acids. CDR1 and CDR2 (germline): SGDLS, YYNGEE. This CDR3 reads CASSERLGQGIDEQFF. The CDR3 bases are TGTGCCAGCAGTGAGCGGTTGGGACAGGGTATCGATGAGCAGTTCTTC.

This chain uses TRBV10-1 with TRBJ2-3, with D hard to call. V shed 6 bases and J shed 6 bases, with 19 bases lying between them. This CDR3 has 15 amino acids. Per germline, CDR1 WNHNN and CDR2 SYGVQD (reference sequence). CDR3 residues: CASSLNVGTGDTQYF. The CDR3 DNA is TGCGCCAGCAGCCTTAACGTCGGAACCGGGGATACGCAGTATTTT.

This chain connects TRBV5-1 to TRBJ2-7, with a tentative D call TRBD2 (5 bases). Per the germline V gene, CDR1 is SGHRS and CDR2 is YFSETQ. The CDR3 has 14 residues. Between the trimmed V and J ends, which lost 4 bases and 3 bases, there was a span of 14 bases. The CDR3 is CASSQGWENYEQYF. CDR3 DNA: TGCGCCAGCAGCCAAGGCTGGGAGAACTACGAGCAGTACTTC. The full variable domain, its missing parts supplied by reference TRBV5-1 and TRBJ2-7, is KAGVTQTPRYLIKTRGQQVTLSCSPISGHRSVSWYQQTPGQGLQFLFEYFSETQRNKGNFPGRFSGRQFSNSRSEMNVSTLELGDSALYLCASSQGWENYEQYFGPGTRLTVT.

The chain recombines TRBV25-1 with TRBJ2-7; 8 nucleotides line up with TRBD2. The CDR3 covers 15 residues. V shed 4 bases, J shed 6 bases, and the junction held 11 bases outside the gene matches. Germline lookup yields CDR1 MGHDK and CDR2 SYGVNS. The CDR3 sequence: CASSAAGSGRGEQYF. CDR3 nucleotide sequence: TGTGCCAGCAGTGCCGCCGGGAGCGGGAGAGGCGAGCAGTACTTC.

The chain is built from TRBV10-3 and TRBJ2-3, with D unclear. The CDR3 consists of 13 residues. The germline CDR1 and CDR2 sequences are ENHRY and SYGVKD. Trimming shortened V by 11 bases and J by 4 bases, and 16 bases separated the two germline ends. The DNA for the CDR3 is TGTGCCGTGAACGACATTAAGGCAGATACGCAGTATTTT. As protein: CAVNDIKADTQYF.

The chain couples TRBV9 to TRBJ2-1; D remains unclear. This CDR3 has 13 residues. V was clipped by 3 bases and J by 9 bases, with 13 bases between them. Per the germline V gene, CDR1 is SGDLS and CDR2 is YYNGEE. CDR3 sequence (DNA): TGTGCCAGCAGCGGTCCTTCTGGTGGTGAGCAGTTCTTC. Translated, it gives CASSGPSGGEQFF.

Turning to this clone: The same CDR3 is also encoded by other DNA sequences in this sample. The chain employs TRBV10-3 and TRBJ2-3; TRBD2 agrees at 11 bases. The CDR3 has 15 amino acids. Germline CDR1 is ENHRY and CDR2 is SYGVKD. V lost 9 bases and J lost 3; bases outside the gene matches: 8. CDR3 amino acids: CAISQTSGNTDTQYF. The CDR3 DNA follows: TGTGCCATTTCCCAGACTAGCGGGAATACAGATACGCAGTATTTT.

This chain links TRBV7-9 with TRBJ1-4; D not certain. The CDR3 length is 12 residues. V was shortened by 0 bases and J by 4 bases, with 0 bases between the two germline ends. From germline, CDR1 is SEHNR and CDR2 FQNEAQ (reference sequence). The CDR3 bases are TGTGCCAGCAGCTTAGCTAATGAAAAACTGTTTTTT. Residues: CASSLANEKLFF.

The CDR3 nucleotides read TGTGCCAGCAGTGCGACAGGGCCCCCCACAGATACGCAGTATTTT. It translates to CASSATGPPTDTQYF. The rearrangement uses TRBV2 and TRBJ2-3; the match to TRBD1 covers 7 bases. Germline-derived CDR1 and CDR2 are SNHLY and FYNNEI. Trimming took 4 bases from V and 2 from J; bases not matched to a gene: 6. This CDR3 is 15 amino acids long.

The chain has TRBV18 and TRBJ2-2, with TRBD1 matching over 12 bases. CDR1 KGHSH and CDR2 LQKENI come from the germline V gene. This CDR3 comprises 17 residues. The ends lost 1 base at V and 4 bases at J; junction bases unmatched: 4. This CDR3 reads CASSPRDRGPGTGELFF. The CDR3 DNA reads TGTGCCAGCTCACCACGGGACAGGGGGCCGGGCACCGGGGAGCTGTTTTTT.

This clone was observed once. The CDR3 DNA sequence: TGCAGCGTTGCGGCCGATGGGGGCACCGGGGAGCTGTTTTTT. It encodes CSVAADGGTGELFF. The chain has TRBV29-1 and TRBJ2-2; D assignment may be TRBD1 or TRBD2 (5 bases each). Trimming stripped 4 bases from V and 4 bases from J, with 13 bases between. The CDR3 covers 14 residues. Per germline, CDR1 SQVTM and CDR2 ANQGSEA.